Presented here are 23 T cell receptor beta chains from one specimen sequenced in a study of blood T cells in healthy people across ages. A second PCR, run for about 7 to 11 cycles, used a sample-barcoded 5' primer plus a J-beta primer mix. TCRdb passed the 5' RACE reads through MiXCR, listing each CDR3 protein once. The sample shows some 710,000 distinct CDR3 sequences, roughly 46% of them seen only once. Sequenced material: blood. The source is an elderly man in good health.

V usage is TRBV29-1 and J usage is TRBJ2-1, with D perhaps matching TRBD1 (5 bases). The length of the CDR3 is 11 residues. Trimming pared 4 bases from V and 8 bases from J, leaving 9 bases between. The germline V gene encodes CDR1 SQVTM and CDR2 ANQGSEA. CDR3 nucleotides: TGCAGCGTTGGTGCAGGGTATGAGCAGTTCTTC. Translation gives CSVGAGYEQFF.

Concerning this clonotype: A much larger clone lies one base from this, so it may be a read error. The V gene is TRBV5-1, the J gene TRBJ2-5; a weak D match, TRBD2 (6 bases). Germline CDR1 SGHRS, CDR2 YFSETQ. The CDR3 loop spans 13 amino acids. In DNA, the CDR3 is TGCGCCAGCAGGCCGGGGGTTCAAGAGACCCGGTACTTC. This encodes CASRPGVQETRYF. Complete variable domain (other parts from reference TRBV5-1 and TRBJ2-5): KAGVTQTPRYLIKTRGQQVTLSCSPISGHRSVSWYQQTPGQGLQFLFEYFSETQRNKGNFPGRFSGRQFSNSRSEMNVSTLELGDSALYLCASRPGVQETRYFGPGTRLLVL.

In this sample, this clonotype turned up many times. CDR3 sequence: CASSLTQDSYEQYF. The CDR3 nucleotides read TGTGCCAGCAGCTTAACACAGGACTCCTACGAGCAGTACTTC. The chain is built from TRBV7-9 and TRBJ2-7; D perhaps matches TRBD1 (5 bases). V gave up 2 bases and J gave up 0 bases, with 8 bases separating them. CDR3 length equals 14 residues. The germline CDR1 and CDR2 sequences are SEHNR and FQNEAQ (reference sequence).

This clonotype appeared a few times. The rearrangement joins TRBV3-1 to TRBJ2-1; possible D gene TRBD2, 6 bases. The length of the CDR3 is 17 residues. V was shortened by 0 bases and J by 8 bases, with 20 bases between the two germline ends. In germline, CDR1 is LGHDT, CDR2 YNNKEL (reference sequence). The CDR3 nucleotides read TGTGCCAGCAGCCAAGATCTACGAGCGGGTTTAGGGTATGAGCAGTTCTTC. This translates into CASSQDLRAGLGYEQFF.

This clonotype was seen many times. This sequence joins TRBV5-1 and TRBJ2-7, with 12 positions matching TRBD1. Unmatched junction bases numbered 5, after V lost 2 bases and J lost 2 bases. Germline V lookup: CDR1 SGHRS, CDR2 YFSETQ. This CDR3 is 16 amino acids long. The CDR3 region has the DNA TGCGCCAGCAGCTTAGGGACAGGGGGCAAAACCTACGAGCAGTACTTC. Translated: CASSLGTGGKTYEQYF.

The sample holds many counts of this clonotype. The CDR3 DNA reads as TGCAGCGTTGAAGTAGCGGGAGGGTCGGTGGAGCAGTTCTTC. It specifies CSVEVAGGSVEQFF. The genes are TRBV29-1 and TRBJ2-1, with 11 bases fitting TRBD2. From germline, CDR1 is SQVTM and CDR2 ANQGSEA. The CDR3 runs to 14 residues. After removal of 1 base from V and 10 bases from J, the junction contained 6 bases not matched to a gene.

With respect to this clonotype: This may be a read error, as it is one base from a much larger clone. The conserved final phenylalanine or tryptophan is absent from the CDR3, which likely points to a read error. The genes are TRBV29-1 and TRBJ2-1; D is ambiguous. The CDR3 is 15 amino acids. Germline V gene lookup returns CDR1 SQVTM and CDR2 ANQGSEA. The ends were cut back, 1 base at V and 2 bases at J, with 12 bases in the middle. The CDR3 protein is CSVEGQRGPYNEQFL. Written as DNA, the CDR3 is TGCAGCGTTGAAGGCCAGCGTGGGCCCTACAATGAGCAGTTCTTG.

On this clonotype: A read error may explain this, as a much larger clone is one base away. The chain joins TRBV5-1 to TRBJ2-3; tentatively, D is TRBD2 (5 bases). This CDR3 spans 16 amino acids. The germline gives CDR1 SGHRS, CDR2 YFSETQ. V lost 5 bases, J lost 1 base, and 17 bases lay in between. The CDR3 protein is CASRKGDTVGTDTQYF. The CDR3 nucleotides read TGCGCCAGCAGAAAGGGAGACACTGTGGGCACAGATACGCAGTATTTT.

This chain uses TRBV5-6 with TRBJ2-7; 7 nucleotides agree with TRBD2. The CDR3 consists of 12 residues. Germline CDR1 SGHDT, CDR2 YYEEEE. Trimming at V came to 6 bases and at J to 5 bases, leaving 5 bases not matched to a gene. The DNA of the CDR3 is TGTGCCAGCACAACGGGGGGTGACGAGCAGTACTTC. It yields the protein CASTTGGDEQYF. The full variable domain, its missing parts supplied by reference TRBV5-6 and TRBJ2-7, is DAGVTQSPTHLIKTRGQQVTLRCSPKSGHDTVSWYQQALGQGPQFIFQYYEEEERQRGNFPDRFSGHQFPNYSSELNVNALLLGDSALYLCASTTGGDEQYFGPGTRLTVT.

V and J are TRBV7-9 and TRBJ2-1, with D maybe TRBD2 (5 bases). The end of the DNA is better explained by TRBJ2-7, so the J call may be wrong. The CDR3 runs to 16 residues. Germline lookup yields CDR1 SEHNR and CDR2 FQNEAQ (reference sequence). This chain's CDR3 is CASSTESRSAYNEQYF. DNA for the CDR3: TGTGCCAGCAGCACCGAATCCCGTAGCGCCTACAATGAGCAGTACTTC.

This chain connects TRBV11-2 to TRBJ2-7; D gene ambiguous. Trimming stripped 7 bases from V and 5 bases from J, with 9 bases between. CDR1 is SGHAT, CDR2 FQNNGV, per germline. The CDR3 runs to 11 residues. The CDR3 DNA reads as TGTGCCAGCACCCGGGTCCACGAGCAGTACTTC. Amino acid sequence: CASTRVHEQYF.

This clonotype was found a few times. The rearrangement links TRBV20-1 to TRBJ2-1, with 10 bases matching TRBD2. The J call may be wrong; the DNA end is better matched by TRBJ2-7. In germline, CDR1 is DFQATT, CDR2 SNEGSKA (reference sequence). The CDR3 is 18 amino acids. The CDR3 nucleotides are TGCAGTGCCCTAGGAGAACTAAGCGGGAGGGCTTTATACAATGAGCAGTACTTC. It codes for CSALGELSGRALYNEQYF.

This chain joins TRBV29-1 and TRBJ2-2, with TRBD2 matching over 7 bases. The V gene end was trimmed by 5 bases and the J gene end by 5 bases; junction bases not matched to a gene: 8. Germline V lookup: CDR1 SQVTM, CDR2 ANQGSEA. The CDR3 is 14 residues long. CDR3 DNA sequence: TGCAGCGTTCATTTCGGCGGGAGTACCGGGGAGCTGTTTTTT. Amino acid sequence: CSVHFGGSTGELFF.

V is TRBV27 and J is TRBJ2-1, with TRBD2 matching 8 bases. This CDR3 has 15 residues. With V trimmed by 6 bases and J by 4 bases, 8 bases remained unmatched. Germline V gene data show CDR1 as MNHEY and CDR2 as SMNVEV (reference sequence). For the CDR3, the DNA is TGTGCCAGCAGCCCTTCTAGCGGGTATTACAATGAGCAGTTCTTC. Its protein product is CASSPSSGYYNEQFF.

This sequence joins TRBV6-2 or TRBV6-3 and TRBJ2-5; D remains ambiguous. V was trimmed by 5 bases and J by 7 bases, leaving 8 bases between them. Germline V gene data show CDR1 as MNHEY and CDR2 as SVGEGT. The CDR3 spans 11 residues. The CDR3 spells CASSTKGTQYF. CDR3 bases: TGTGCCAGCAGTACAAAAGGGACCCAGTACTTC.

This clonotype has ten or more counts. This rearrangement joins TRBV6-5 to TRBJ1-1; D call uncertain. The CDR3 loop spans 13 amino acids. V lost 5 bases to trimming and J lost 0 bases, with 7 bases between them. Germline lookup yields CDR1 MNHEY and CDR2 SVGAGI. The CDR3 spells CASSPRMNTEAFF. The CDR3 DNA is TGTGCCAGCAGTCCGAGGATGAACACTGAAGCTTTCTTT.

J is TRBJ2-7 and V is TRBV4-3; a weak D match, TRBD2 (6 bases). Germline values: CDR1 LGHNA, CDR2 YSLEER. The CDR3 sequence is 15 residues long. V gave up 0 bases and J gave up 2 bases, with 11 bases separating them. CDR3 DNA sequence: TGCGCCAGCAGCCAAGAATTCCGCGGGACCTACGAGCAGTACTTC. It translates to CASSQEFRGTYEQYF.

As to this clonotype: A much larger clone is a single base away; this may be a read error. In DNA, the CDR3 is TGTACTAGCAGCCCTCAGGTAGCAGAGACCCAGTACTTC. Residues: CTSSPQVAETQYF. The V gene is TRBV7-7, the J gene TRBJ2-5, with D possibly matching TRBD2 (6 bases). CDR1 is SSHAT and CDR2 is FNYEAQ in the germline V gene (reference sequence). This CDR3 has 13 residues. Looking up the rest from reference TRBV7-7 and TRBJ2-5 gives the full variable domain: GAGVSQSPRYKVTKRGQDVTLRCDPISSHATLYWYQQALGQGPEFLTYFNYEAQPDKSGLPSDRFSAERPEGSISTLTIQRTEQRDSAMYRCTSSPQVAETQYFGPGTRLLVL.

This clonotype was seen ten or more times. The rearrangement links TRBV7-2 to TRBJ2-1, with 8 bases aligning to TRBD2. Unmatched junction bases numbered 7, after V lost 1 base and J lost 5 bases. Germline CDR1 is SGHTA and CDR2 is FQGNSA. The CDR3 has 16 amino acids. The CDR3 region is CASSLESLAGNNEQFF. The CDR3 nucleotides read TGTGCCAGCAGCTTAGAATCCCTAGCGGGTAACAATGAGCAGTTCTTC.

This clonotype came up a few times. CDR3 amino acids: CASSSQGSDGYTF. The CDR3 nucleotides are TGCGCCAGCAGCTCCCAGGGGTCGGATGGCTACACCTTC. The chain couples TRBV5-1 to TRBJ1-2, with a weak D call TRBD1 (6 bases). The CDR3 has 13 residues. CDR1 and CDR2 from the germline V gene are SGHRS and YFSETQ. Trimming took 3 bases from V and 6 from J, leaving 12 bases between them.

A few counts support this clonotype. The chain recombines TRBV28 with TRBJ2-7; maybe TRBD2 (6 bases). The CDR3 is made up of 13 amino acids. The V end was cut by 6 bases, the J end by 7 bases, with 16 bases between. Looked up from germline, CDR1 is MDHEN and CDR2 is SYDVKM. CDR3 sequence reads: CASRAPGGYEQYF. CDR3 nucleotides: TGTGCCAGCAGGGCCCCCGGGGGATATGAGCAGTACTTC.

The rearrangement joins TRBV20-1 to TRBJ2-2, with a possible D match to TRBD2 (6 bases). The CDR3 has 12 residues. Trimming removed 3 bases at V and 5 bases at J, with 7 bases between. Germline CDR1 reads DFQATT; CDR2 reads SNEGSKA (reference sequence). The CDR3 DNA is TGCAGTGCTAGGCGGGGTACCGGGGAGCTGTTTTTT. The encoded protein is CSARRGTGELFF.

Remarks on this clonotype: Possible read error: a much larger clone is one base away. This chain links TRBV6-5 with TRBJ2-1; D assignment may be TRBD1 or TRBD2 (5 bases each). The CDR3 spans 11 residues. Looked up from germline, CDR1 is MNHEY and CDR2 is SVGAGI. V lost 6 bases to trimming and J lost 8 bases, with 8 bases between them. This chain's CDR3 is CASSRGHEQFF. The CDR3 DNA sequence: TGTGCCAGCAGCCGGGGACATGAGCAGTTCTTC.